What follows describes a single T cell receptor beta chain. This record belongs to a study of human T cells and chemical hapten exposure. The sample's time point: pre-sensitization, week 0. The treatment is: therapeutic diphenylcyclopropenone sensitization with weekly scalp DPC. Blood draws preceded each patch test application. The donor pool consisted of alopecia patients aged 18 to 70 years, considered suitable for DPC. Unfractionated whole blood was the source from which total RNA was extracted. V gave up 6 bases and J gave up 0 bases; unmatched junction bases: 4. There are 13 residues in the CDR3. The germline gives CDR1 SQVTM, CDR2 ANQGSEA. Unique molecular identifiers were attached to individual cDNA molecules within the library. MiXCR, run by TCRdb on the RACE reads, gives a single entry per CDR3 protein. The sample lists tens of thousands of distinct CDR3 sequences; about 15% were seen once.

The receptor was isolated from a woman aged 50 to 60 with alopecia areata. Some clones in this sample may be carry-over from other donors' samples. This rearrangement joins TRBV29-1 to TRBJ1-2; 7 bases line up with TRBD1. This specimen was whole blood, taken in connection with sensitization to the hapten diphenylcyclopropenone (DPC). CDR3 region: CSVTGEANYGYTF. CDR3 in DNA: TGCAGCGTCACAGGGGAAGCTAACTATGGCTACACCTTC.